A selection of T cell receptor beta chains follows, all from one sample in a study of blood T cell repertoires in COVID-19. Sequencing used immunoSEQ multiplex PCR; TCRdb keeps in-frame clones, though not all of them. Here the sample spans about 12,000 clones, approximately 77% being singletons. The sample consisted of peripheral blood. These receptors were taken from a man between 60 and 75 years old with COVID-19, enrolled during active disease. The CDR3 runs from the conserved cysteine through the conserved F or W. Each record gives: clone size, J gene, V gene, D gene, CDR3 length, CDR3 protein, CDR3 DNA. D genes are given only for firm matches. Where a row states a size, it is once, few, many or the class of an expanded clone; other rows omit it.

- | TRBJ1-4 | TRBV14 | - | 15 | CASSQVPGGSEKLFF | TGTGCCAGCAGCCAAGTTCCGGGGGGCAGTGAAAAACTGTTTTTT
- | TRBJ1-3 | TRBV7-2 | - | 16 | CASSDSGTSAGNTIYF | TGTGCCAGCAGCGACTCCGGGACATCGGCGGGAAACACCATATATTTT
- | TRBJ2-5 | TRBV6-1 | TRBD1 | 14 | CASSEQGAWETQYF | TGTGCCAGCAGTGAACAGGGGGCGTGGGAGACCCAGTACTTC
few | TRBJ2-2 | TRBV4-3 | - | 15 | CASSQKTGSTGELFF | TGCGCCAGCAGCCAAAAGACGGGAAGCACCGGGGAGCTGTTTTTT
- | TRBJ2-1 | TRBV11-3 | TRBD2 | 17 | CASSFPSGRAFDNEQFF | TGTGCCAGCAGCTTCCCTAGCGGGAGGGCCTTTGACAATGAGCAGTTCTTC
- | TRBJ2-3 | TRBV5-6 | TRBD2 | 16 | CASSLSTSGRTDTQYF | TGTGCCAGCAGCTTGTCGACTAGCGGGCGCACAGATACGCAGTATTTT
- | TRBJ1-1 | TRBV6-1 | - | 15 | CASSELYTLNTEAFF | TGTGCCAGCAGTGAACTGTATACTCTTAACACTGAAGCTTTCTTT
- | TRBJ2-1 | TRBV10-3 | - | 14 | CAIKEGASYNEQFF | TGTGCCATCAAGGAGGGGGCGTCCTACAATGAGCAGTTCTTC
few | TRBJ1-2 | TRBV27 | - | 16 | CASAPSRVKLNYGYTF | TGTGCCAGCGCCCCTTCCAGGGTGAAATTAAACTATGGCTACACCTTC
- | TRBJ1-1 | TRBV5-1 | - | 16 | CASSLSPDSANTEAFF | TGCGCCAGCAGCTTGTCGCCCGACAGCGCAAACACTGAAGCTTTCTTT
once | TRBJ1-2 | TRBV25-1 | - | 12 | CASSDRDYGYTF | TGTGCCAGCAGTGATCGAGACTATGGCTACACCTTC
- | TRBJ2-5 | TRBV6-6 | TRBD1 | 13 | CASSGTEEETQYF | TGTGCCAGCAGTGGGACAGAGGAAGAGACCCAGTACTTC
- | TRBJ1-2 | TRBV28 | - | 12 | CASSLTARGYTF | TGTGCCAGCAGTTTGACAGCGCGGGGCTACACCTTC
once | TRBJ2-3 | TRBV7-2 | - | 14 | CASSLASRGDTQYF | TGTGCCAGCAGCTTAGCGTCCCGGGGTGATACGCAGTATTTT
- | TRBJ1-5 | TRBV20-1 | - | 14 | CSASSVYSNQPQHF | TGCAGTGCTAGTTCCGTTTATAGCAATCAGCCCCAGCATTTT
- | TRBJ1-5 | TRBV2 | TRBD1 | 15 | CASRGTGMSNQPQHF | TGTGCCAGCAGGGGGACAGGGATGAGCAATCAGCCCCAGCATTTT
- | TRBJ2-1 | TRBV6-4 | TRBD1 | 15 | CASRHRDRGSYEQFF | TGTGCCAGCAGGCACCGGGACAGGGGGAGCTATGAGCAGTTCTTC
- | TRBJ2-5 | TRBV7-2 | TRBD2 | 13 | CASSLLGGETQYF | TGTGCCAGCAGCCTCCTGGGAGGGGAGACCCAGTACTTC
- | TRBJ1-1 | TRBV6-5 | TRBD1 | 15 | CASSSEGQGNTEAFF | TGTGCCAGCAGTTCCGAGGGACAGGGGAACACTGAAGCTTTCTTT
- | TRBJ2-3 | TRBV9 | - | 16 | CASSVAADGYEDTQYF | TGTGCCAGCAGCGTAGCGGCGGATGGGTATGAGGATACGCAGTATTTT
- | TRBJ2-7 | TRBV27 | TRBD2 | 14 | CASSDGGGAYEQYF | TGTGCCAGCAGTGACGGGGGGGGTGCCTACGAGCAGTACTTC
once | TRBJ1-1 | TRBV20-1 | TRBD1 | 14 | CSASRGQGTTEAFF | TGCAGTGCTAGTAGAGGACAGGGGACCACTGAAGCTTTCTTT
- | TRBJ1-1 | TRBV27 | - | 15 | CASSWLGGLYTEAFF | TGTGCCAGCAGTTGGTTGGGGGGACTATACACTGAAGCTTTCTTT
- | TRBJ1-5 | TRBV30 | - | 17 | CAWSAGGGGWTNQPQHF | TGTGCCTGGAGTGCAGGCGGGGGAGGGTGGACCAATCAGCCCCAGCATTTT